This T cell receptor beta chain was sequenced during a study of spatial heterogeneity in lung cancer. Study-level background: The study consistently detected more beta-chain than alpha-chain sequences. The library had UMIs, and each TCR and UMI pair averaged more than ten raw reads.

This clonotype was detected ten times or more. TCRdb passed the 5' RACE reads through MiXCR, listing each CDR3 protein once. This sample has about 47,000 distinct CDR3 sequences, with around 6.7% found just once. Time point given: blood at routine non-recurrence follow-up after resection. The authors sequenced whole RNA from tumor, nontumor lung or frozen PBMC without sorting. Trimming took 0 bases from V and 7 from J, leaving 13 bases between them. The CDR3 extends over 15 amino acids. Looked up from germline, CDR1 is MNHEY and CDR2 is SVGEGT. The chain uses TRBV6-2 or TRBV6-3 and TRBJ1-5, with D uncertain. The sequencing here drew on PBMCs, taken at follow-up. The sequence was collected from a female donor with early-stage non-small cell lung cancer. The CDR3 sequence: CASSYSTAGGQPQHF. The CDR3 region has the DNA TGTGCCAGCAGTTACTCGACTGCGGGAGGACAGCCCCAGCATTTT.